This TCR beta chain originates from a study of OX40 agonist ivuxolimab in advanced cancers. Study-wide context: Those treated in dose escalation had hepatocellular carcinoma, melanoma, renal cell cancer or head and neck cancer. Study-wide results and caveats: CD8+ T cells (on average) carried more expanded clones than CD4+ T cells. CD4+ and CD8+ T cells in blood underwent clonal expansion by week 6 at 0.1 to 3.0 mg/kg.

Only in-frame clones appear in the TCRdb table, and some are missing; sequencing was by immunoSEQ multiplex PCR. The data hold roughly 70,000 clones, with about 84% observed a single time. CDR3 length: 14 amino acids. Germline V CDR1 and CDR2: SGHTA, FQGNSA. V was trimmed by 5 bases and J by 4 bases, leaving 14 bases between them. To note about this clone: Its antigen is unidentified.

The chain couples TRBV7-2 to TRBJ1-1; maybe TRBD1 (5 bases). This clonotype was sampled from an adult with an advanced solid tumor such as melanoma, head and neck, liver or kidney cancer. The specimen was CD4+ or CD8+ T cells sorted from blood, collected in a trial of the OX40 agonist ivuxolimab. The CDR3 DNA reads TGTGCCAGCAGCCGCGGCAGGGTGGCCACTGAAGCTTTCTTT. Its protein is CASSRGRVATEAFF.